A selection of T cell receptor beta chains follows, all from one sample in a study of cytomegalovirus exposure and HLA in healthy donors. Method: immunoSEQ multiplex PCR; TCRdb's copy keeps in-frame clones and lacks some. The sample holds approximately 170,000 clones, around 80% seen once. Sequenced sample: PBMCs. The origin of the receptors is a woman aged 50 to 60 in good health and CMV-seronegative. CDR3s include the opening cysteine and the closing phenylalanine or tryptophan. The D gene is left open where the match is weak. Clone size, where shown, is once, few, many, or a class for clones that have expanded.

D	V	J	size	CDR3	DNA
TRBD2	TRBV6-1	TRBJ2-2	.	CASSGAVRGRNTGELFF	TGTGCCAGCAGTGGAGCTGTCCGCGGGAGGAACACCGGGGAGCTGTTTTTT
TRBD2	TRBV5-6	TRBJ2-1	.	CASSLFRTSRDEQFF	TGTGCCAGCAGCTTATTCAGGACTAGCAGGGATGAGCAGTTCTTC
TRBD1	TRBV5-6	TRBJ2-6	.	CASSPELTGSGANVLTF	TGTGCCAGCAGCCCTGAACTGACAGGGTCTGGGGCCAACGTCCTGACTTTC
TRBD1	TRBV7-8	TRBJ1-6	.	CASSSDRVMGSPLHF	TGTGCCAGCAGCTCCGACAGGGTAATGGGGTCACCCCTCCACTTT
.	TRBV15	TRBJ2-7	.	CATSRVAGSMGSYEQYF	TGTGCCACCAGCAGAGTTGCCGGGAGTATGGGCTCCTACGAGCAGTACTTC
TRBD2	TRBV5-1	TRBJ2-1	.	CASSPEGLGRGDEQFF	TGCGCCAGCAGCCCTGAGGGACTAGGGCGAGGCGATGAGCAGTTCTTC
.	TRBV5-4	TRBJ2-7	.	CASSLGGQTYEQYF	TGTGCCAGCAGCTTGGGCGGACAGACCTACGAGCAGTACTTC
TRBD1	TRBV5-4	TRBJ1-6	.	CASSLGQGNSPLHF	TGTGCCAGCAGCTTGGGACAGGGGAATTCACCCCTCCACTTT
.	TRBV6-1	TRBJ2-4	.	CASSDHFQATGKNIQYF	TGTGCCAGCAGTGATCATTTCCAGGCTACAGGGAAAAACATTCAGTACTTC
TRBD2	TRBV19	TRBJ2-7	.	CASSRGLAGDDEQYF	TGTGCCAGTAGCAGGGGACTAGCGGGGGACGACGAGCAGTACTTC
TRBD1	TRBV28	TRBJ1-2	.	CASSFQDRPNYGYTF	TGTGCCAGCAGTTTTCAGGACAGGCCTAACTATGGCTACACCTTC
.	TRBV27	TRBJ2-1	.	CASSALIAAEQFF	TGTGCCAGCAGTGCGTTGATAGCGGCCGAGCAGTTCTTC
.	TRBV4-2	TRBJ1-1	.	CASKGGATERLEAFF	TGTGCCAGCAAGGGGGGGGCCACAGAGCGGCTTGAAGCTTTCTTT
.	TRBV7-9	TRBJ2-1	few	CSSSHWASPNEQFF	TGTTCCAGCAGCCACTGGGCTAGCCCCAATGAGCAGTTCTTC
TRBD1	TRBV2	TRBJ1-4	.	CASIGQGTTNEKLFF	TGTGCCAGCATCGGACAGGGGACAACTAATGAAAAACTGTTTTTT
.	TRBV21-1	TRBJ1-5	.	CASATGEDNQPQHF	TGTGCCAGTGCGACAGGGGAGGACAATCAGCCCCAGCATTTT
TRBD1	TRBV7-9	TRBJ1-1	few	CASSTPDRANTEAFF	TGTGCCAGCAGCACACCGGACAGGGCGAACACTGAAGCTTTCTTT
.	TRBV5-1	TRBJ2-7	.	CASSLQGSRYEQYF	TGCGCCAGCAGCTTGCAGGGGTCGCGATACGAGCAGTACTTC
.	TRBV7-2	TRBJ1-2	.	CASAGDIHVLGYTF	TGTGCCAGCGCAGGGGACATACATGTTCTTGGCTACACCTTC
.	TRBV2	TRBJ2-7	.	CASSRRIGRNEQYF	TGTGCCAGCAGCCGCCGCATAGGGAGGAACGAGCAGTACTTC
TRBD1	TRBV30	TRBJ1-2	.	CAWRIPDRDYGYTF	TGTGCCTGGAGGATCCCCGACAGGGACTATGGCTACACCTTC
.	TRBV5-6	TRBJ2-1	few	CASSYRVLSYNEQFF	TGTGCCAGCAGCTATAGAGTCCTCTCCTACAATGAGCAGTTCTTC
.	TRBV28	TRBJ2-3	.	CASSDPTVSTDTQYF	TGTGCCAGCAGTGACCCGACAGTCTCCACAGATACGCAGTATTTT
TRBD1	TRBV14	TRBJ1-5	.	CASSPGQGFGQPQHF	TGTGCCAGCAGCCCGGGACAGGGTTTTGGACAGCCCCAGCATTTT
TRBD2	TRBV28	TRBJ2-3	.	CAAAGETDTQYF	TGTGCCGCCGCGGGGGAGACAGATACGCAGTATTTT
TRBD1	TRBV9	TRBJ2-7	.	CASSPRDSIYEQYF	TGTGCCAGCAGCCCGAGGGACAGCATCTACGAGCAGTACTTC
.	TRBV29-1	TRBJ2-7	.	CSVVVGYEQYF	TGCAGCGTTGTGGTCGGCTACGAGCAGTACTTC
.	TRBV29-1	TRBJ2-6	.	CSVEGQSGANVLTF	TGCAGCGTTGAAGGACAGTCTGGGGCCAACGTCCTGACTTTC
.	TRBV21-1	TRBJ1-2	.	CASRRQGTLGYGYTF	TGTGCCAGCAGACGACAGGGAACATTGGGGTATGGCTACACCTTC
.	TRBV2	TRBJ1-5	.	CASSPQGPSNQPQHF	TGTGCCAGCAGTCCACAGGGCCCTAGCAATCAGCCCCAGCATTTT
.	TRBV19	TRBJ1-5	few	CASSMGQSNQPQHF	TGTGCCAGTAGTATGGGGCAGTCCAATCAGCCCCAGCATTTT
.	TRBV6-5	TRBJ1-5	.	CASSYRENQPQHF	TGTGCCAGCAGTTACAGAGAAAACCAGCCCCAGCATTTT
TRBD1	TRBV7-2	TRBJ1-5	.	CASSLAPRPGGSNQPQHF	TGTGCCAGCAGCTTAGCCCCTAGGCCAGGGGGCAGCAATCAGCCCCAGCATTTT
.	TRBV25-1	TRBJ1-1	.	CASSELPDTEAFF	TGTGCCAGCAGTGAACTACCGGACACTGAAGCTTTCTTT
.	TRBV5-6	TRBJ2-3	.	CASSLYGGTDTQYF	TGTGCCAGCAGCTTGTATGGGGGGACAGATACGCAGTATTTT
TRBD1	TRBV19	TRBJ2-7	.	CASSFLTGGGYEQYF	TGTGCCAGTAGTTTTCTGACAGGGGGCGGATACGAGCAGTACTTC
TRBD1	TRBV27	TRBJ2-7	.	CASSRTGTGNGEQYF	TGTGCCAGCAGTCGCACCGGGACAGGGAATGGCGAGCAGTACTTC
TRBD2	TRBV29-1	TRBJ2-5	.	CSVGRRGGMETQYF	TGCAGCGTGGGCCGGCGGGGGGGCATGGAGACCCAGTACTTC
.	TRBV6-1	TRBJ1-4	.	CASSETLNEKLFF	TGTGCCAGCAGTGAAACTCTTAATGAAAAACTGTTTTTT
.	TRBV7-2	TRBJ2-6	.	CASPSPGANVLTF	TGTGCCAGCCCCTCCCCTGGGGCCAACGTCCTGACTTTC
.	TRBV11-2	TRBJ1-6	.	CASSFLRPIAGSPLHF	TGTGCCAGCAGCTTCCTACGACCCATCGCAGGTTCACCCCTCCACTTT
.	TRBV7-3	TRBJ2-1	.	CASSLNSGNYNEQFF	TGTGCCAGCAGCTTAAATAGCGGAAACTACAATGAGCAGTTCTTC
.	TRBV21-1	TRBJ2-2	.	CASQRRDRGGTGELFF	TGTGCCAGCCAACGTCGGGACAGGGGAGGGACCGGGGAGCTGTTTTTT
.	TRBV5-5	TRBJ2-7	.	CASSSTVERGYEQYF	TGTGCCAGCAGCTCCACGGTTGAGAGAGGCTACGAGCAGTACTTC
TRBD2	TRBV30	TRBJ2-3	.	CAWSVLAGDGDTQYF	TGTGCCTGGAGTGTGCTAGCGGGAGATGGAGATACGCAGTATTTT
.	TRBV4-2	TRBJ2-1	.	CASSQEMSYNEQFF	TGTGCCAGCAGCCAAGAAATGAGCTACAATGAGCAGTTCTTC